This passage covers 26 T cell receptor beta chains from one sample sequenced in a study of shared clonotypes between healthy human individuals (dated by TCRdb to 2018 to 2020). Library method: the immunoSEQ multiplex PCR assay. In TCRdb, the immuneACCESS table is reduced to in-frame sequences with V and J assigned. These tables do not hold every clone; where another copy was compared, an unresolved V gene accounts for under half, and the others remain unexplained. This sample is represented by about 820,000 clones; 85% to 95% of them were singletons. Approximately 25% of the sample lies in the top ten. CD8 naive samples were obtained by positive selection for CCR7 among CD45RO-negative cells, yielding a CD45RA+CCR7+ population from which TemRA cells were excluded. The specimen was naive CD8+ T cells sorted from blood. The intended sense of this specimen's cell subset or site label: CD45RA+CCR7+. The receptor set was obtained from a man aged 25-40 years in good health.

This chain links TRBV7-9 with TRBJ2-7; no firm D call. V was clipped by 3 bases and J by 7 bases, with 13 bases between them. Germline CDR1 reads SEHNR; CDR2 reads FQNEAQ (reference sequence). CDR3 size: 13 residues. The CDR3 sequence: CASSFSGGREQYF. CDR3 bases: TGTGCCAGCAGCTTCTCGGGTGGTAGGGAGCAGTACTTC. The full variable domain, its missing parts supplied by reference TRBV7-9 and TRBJ2-7, is DTGVSQNPRHKITKRGQNVTFRCDPISEHNRLYWYRQTLGQGPEFLTYFQNEAQLEKSRLLSDRFSAERPKGSFSTLEIQRTEQGDSAMYLCASSFSGGREQYFGPGTRLTVT.

The chain has TRBV29-1 and TRBJ2-3, with TRBD1 matching 8 bases. In germline, CDR1 is SQVTM, CDR2 ANQGSEA. The CDR3 loop spans 13 amino acids. V lost 7 bases and J lost 4; bases outside the gene matches: 7. CDR3 DNA sequence: TGCAGCGCCCGGACAGGGCTACCAGATACGCAGTATTTT. It specifies CSARTGLPDTQYF.

The gene calls are TRBV7-9 and TRBJ2-7, with D perhaps TRBD2 (6 bases). The CDR3 covers 16 residues. Germline V gene sequence: CDR1 SEHNR, CDR2 FQNEAQ (reference sequence). The germline V and J ends were trimmed by 3 bases and 1 base, with 16 bases remaining between them. The CDR3 loop is CASSFSMGTFSYEQYF. CDR3 coding DNA: TGTGCCAGCAGCTTTAGCATGGGGACTTTTTCCTACGAGCAGTACTTC. Looking up the rest from reference TRBV7-9 and TRBJ2-7 gives the full variable domain: DTGVSQNPRHKITKRGQNVTFRCDPISEHNRLYWYRQTLGQGPEFLTYFQNEAQLEKSRLLSDRFSAERPKGSFSTLEIQRTEQGDSAMYLCASSFSMGTFSYEQYFGPGTRLTVT.

This clone was seen just once. The rearrangement uses TRBV29-1 and TRBJ1-1; maybe TRBD1 (5 bases). This CDR3 has 12 amino acids. Germline CDR1 reads SQVTM; CDR2 reads ANQGSEA. Trimming removed 7 bases at V and 3 bases at J, with 12 bases between. DNA of the CDR3: TGCAGCGCCCTCAGGGAACACACTGAAGCTTTCTTT. It is translated as CSALREHTEAFF.

CDR3 nucleotide sequence: TGTGCCAGCAGCTTAGCTGGGGGACAGAGCTACGAGCAGTACTTC. It yields the protein CASSLAGGQSYEQYF. This sequence joins TRBV5-8 and TRBJ2-7; TRBD1 matches at 7 bases. J gave up 3 bases and V 2 bases, and 8 bases lay outside the gene matches. Germline-derived CDR1 and CDR2 are SGHTS and YDEGEE. The CDR3 contains 15 residues.

The chain joins TRBV10-1 to TRBJ2-1; 9 bases agree with TRBD1. Germline V lookup: CDR1 WNHNN, CDR2 SYGVQD (reference sequence). The V gene end was trimmed by 0 bases and the J gene end by 9 bases; junction bases not matched to a gene: 9. The CDR3 contains 16 residues. The CDR3 is CASSESDRGTLAEQFF. CDR3 nucleotides: TGCGCCAGCAGTGAGTCCGACAGGGGGACTTTGGCTGAGCAGTTCTTC.

CDR3 DNA sequence: TGTGCCAGCACCTCAAGCGGGAAGAGGACTCGCGAGACCCAGTACTTC. It codes for CASTSSGKRTRETQYF. The rearrangement links TRBV27 to TRBJ2-5; 7 bases line up with TRBD2. This CDR3 spans 16 amino acids. J gave up 5 bases and V 7 bases, and 16 bases lay outside the gene matches. The germline gives CDR1 MNHEY, CDR2 SMNVEV (reference sequence).

V is TRBV5-4 and J is TRBJ2-1; no clear D gene. Trimming left V 7 bases short and J 6 bases short, with 14 bases between. Germline CDR1 SGHNT, CDR2 YYREEE (reference sequence). This CDR3 has 13 amino acids. CDR3 sequence (DNA): TGTGCCAGCCGCCACGCATTTTCCAATGAGCAGTTCTTC. Protein: CASRHAFSNEQFF.

This sequence joins TRBV10-3 and TRBJ2-2; possible D gene TRBD2, 6 bases. V dropped 2 bases and J dropped 10 bases, with 20 bases sitting between them. CDR1 ENHRY and CDR2 SYGVKD come from the germline V gene. The CDR3 sequence is 16 residues long. In nucleotides, the CDR3 is TGTGCCATCAGTGAGAATCCGGGACTGTCGAAAGTGGAGCTGTTTTTT. Residues: CAISENPGLSKVELFF.

The rearrangement links TRBV6-1 to TRBJ2-2; no reliable D call. The CDR3 spans 15 residues. Trimming left V 10 bases short and J 8 bases short, with 23 bases between. Germline V gene data show CDR1 as MNHNS and CDR2 as SASEGT. The CDR3 DNA follows: TGTGCCACTCCATCCCATGTAGGTGCCCATGGGGAGCTGTTTTTT. This codes for CATPSHVGAHGELFF.

The chain uses TRBV19 and TRBJ2-7; 7 bases are shared with TRBD1. Per germline, CDR1 LNHDA and CDR2 SQIVND (reference sequence). V shed 3 bases and J 3 bases; nucleotides not matched to a gene: 17. The CDR3 is 18 residues long. CDR3 DNA sequence: TGTGCCAGTAGTATTAGCTCTATGATAAGGGACAGCGTCTACGAGCAGTACTTC. This translates into CASSISSMIRDSVYEQYF.

The J gene is TRBJ2-7, the V gene TRBV6-1; D is possibly TRBD1 (5 bases). This CDR3 is built from 14 residues. Germline V gene data show CDR1 as MNHNS and CDR2 as SASEGT. The V end lost 3 bases, the J end lost 1 base, and 10 bases lay between the germline ends. The DNA for the CDR3 is TGTGCCAGCAGTGAGCAGGGTGCATCCTACGAGCAGTACTTC. Translated: CASSEQGASYEQYF.

With respect to this clone: A read error may account for a junction end that differs from germline. The chain links TRBV13 to TRBJ2-7, with 8 nucleotides matching TRBD2. The germline V gene encodes CDR1 PRHDT and CDR2 FYEKMQ (reference sequence). The CDR3 runs to 14 residues. This CDR3 is CASSLAGLQHEQYF. Written as DNA, the CDR3 is TGTGCCAGCAGTTTAGCGGGACTACAGCACGAGCAGTACTTC.

The chain uses TRBV18 and TRBJ1-1; D gene unclear. Germline values: CDR1 KGHSH, CDR2 LQKENI. CDR3 length equals 13 residues. V shed 10 bases and J shed 2 bases, with 14 bases lying between them. CDR3 nucleotide sequence: TGTGCCACGCCTCGGGAGGGCAACACTGAAGCTTTCTTT. It codes for CATPREGNTEAFF.

This sequence joins TRBV27 and TRBJ1-2; D not certain. V lost 4 bases and J 3 bases, leaving 15 bases between the germline ends. Germline assignment: CDR1 MNHEY and CDR2 SMNVEV (reference sequence). CDR3 length: 15 amino acids. The CDR3 here is CASSSLWGGHYGYTF. In nucleotides, the CDR3 is TGTGCCAGCAGTTCGCTATGGGGAGGGCACTATGGCTACACCTTC.

This chain connects TRBV4-3 to TRBJ2-1; no clear D. The CDR3 runs 16 residues. CDR1 is LGHNA and CDR2 is YSLEER in the germline V gene. V lost 0 bases and J 0 bases, leaving 9 bases between the germline ends. CDR3 sequence reads: CASSQDGPSSYNEQFF. Here the CDR3 DNA reads TGCGCCAGCAGCCAAGATGGCCCTAGCTCCTACAATGAGCAGTTCTTC.

V and J are TRBV4-3 and TRBJ2-7; 11 positions match TRBD2. The trim removed 4 bases at V and 3 bases at J, leaving 8 bases unmatched. CDR1 and CDR2 (germline): LGHNA, YSLEER. CDR3 length equals 16 residues. CDR3 DNA: TGCGCCAGCAGCCCCCGGGGGGGACTAGCGGACTACGAGCAGTACTTC. This translates into CASSPRGGLADYEQYF.

The gene calls are TRBV5-6 and TRBJ2-7; 10 bases agree with TRBD2. Trimming at V came to 4 bases and at J to 6 bases, leaving 4 bases not matched to a gene. The germline V gene has CDR1 SGHDT and CDR2 YYEEEE. The CDR3 covers 13 residues. In nucleotides, the CDR3 is TGTGCCAGCAGCGTAGCGGGAGGCTCCGAGCAGTACTTC. Translating it yields CASSVAGGSEQYF.

The chain carries TRBV27 and TRBJ2-3; TRBD2 might be the D (6 bases). The germline V and J ends were trimmed by 5 bases and 1 base, with 22 bases remaining between them. The length of the CDR3 is 18 residues. The V gene's germline CDR1 is MNHEY and CDR2 SMNVEV (reference sequence). The CDR3 protein is CASSRPMGAGPRTDTQYF. The CDR3 DNA reads as TGTGCCAGCAGTCGGCCCATGGGCGCGGGGCCTCGCACAGATACGCAGTATTTT.

On this clone: With a much larger clone just one base away, this may be a read error. Other DNA sequences within the sample encode an identical CDR3. The V gene is TRBV7-8, the J gene TRBJ2-1; 12 positions agree with TRBD2. Germline CDR1 and CDR2: SGHVS and FQNEAQ. The CDR3 has 16 amino acids. DNA of the CDR3: TGTGCCAGCAGCGACCTAGCGGGAGGGCTCTACAATGAACAGTTCTTC. Translating gives CASSDLAGGLYNEQFF.

CDR3: CASSPPVRVAGLYEQYF. The DNA of the CDR3 is TGTGCCAGCTCACCACCGGTGCGAGTAGCGGGTCTCTACGAGCAGTACTTC. The rearrangement uses TRBV18 and TRBJ2-7; 7 bases map to TRBD2. Per germline, CDR1 KGHSH and CDR2 LQKENI. V lost 0 bases, J lost 3 bases, and 11 bases stayed unmatched. This CDR3 region has 17 residues.

The genes are TRBV5-6 and TRBJ2-2, with TRBD1 as a possible D gene (6 bases). Trimming shortened V by 4 bases and J by 8 bases, and 21 bases separated the two germline ends. CDR3 length equals 16 residues. Per germline, CDR1 SGHDT and CDR2 YYEEEE. The CDR3 reads CASSPRRTARPGELFF. The CDR3 DNA sequence: TGTGCCAGCAGCCCCCGTCGGACAGCCCGACCGGGGGAGCTGTTTTTT.

The rearrangement joins TRBV6-6 to TRBJ2-2; 9 positions agree with TRBD2. Germline V CDR1 and CDR2: MNHNY, SVGAGI (reference sequence). The CDR3 consists of 14 residues. V dropped 2 bases and J dropped 9; count of bases not matched to a gene: 4. The CDR3 loop is CASSYPTSGWELFF. The CDR3 DNA reads TGTGCCAGCAGTTACCCGACTAGCGGTTGGGAGCTGTTTTTT.

This clone has a single count. The V and J genes are TRBV7-8 and TRBJ1-5; 11 nucleotides match TRBD1. Germline assignment: CDR1 SGHVS and CDR2 FQNEAQ. CDR3 size: 15 residues. V gave up 5 bases and J gave up 4 bases; unmatched junction bases: 4. DNA of the CDR3: TGTGCCAGCAGCACGGGACAGGGGGGAAATCAGCCCCAGCATTTT. It encodes CASSTGQGGNQPQHF.

V gene TRBV6-5 combines with J gene TRBJ2-1; the match to TRBD2 covers 8 bases. V lost 3 bases to trimming and J lost 4 bases; unmatched junction nucleotides: 5. CDR1 and CDR2 (germline): MNHEY, SVGAGI. The CDR3 is 15 amino acids. The CDR3 spells CASSYGTSMYNEQFF. The CDR3 region has the DNA TGTGCCAGCAGTTATGGGACTAGTATGTACAATGAGCAGTTCTTC.

About this clone: The junction does not match germline at one end; this may be a read error. The V and J genes are TRBV29-1 and TRBJ1-1; 11 bases map to TRBD1. Per germline, CDR1 SQVTM and CDR2 ANQGSEA. The CDR3 covers 14 residues. The CDR3 spells CSVEGQGARTEAFF. In nucleotides, the CDR3 is TGCAGCGTCGAAGGACAGGGGGCTCGGACTGAAGCTTTCTTT.